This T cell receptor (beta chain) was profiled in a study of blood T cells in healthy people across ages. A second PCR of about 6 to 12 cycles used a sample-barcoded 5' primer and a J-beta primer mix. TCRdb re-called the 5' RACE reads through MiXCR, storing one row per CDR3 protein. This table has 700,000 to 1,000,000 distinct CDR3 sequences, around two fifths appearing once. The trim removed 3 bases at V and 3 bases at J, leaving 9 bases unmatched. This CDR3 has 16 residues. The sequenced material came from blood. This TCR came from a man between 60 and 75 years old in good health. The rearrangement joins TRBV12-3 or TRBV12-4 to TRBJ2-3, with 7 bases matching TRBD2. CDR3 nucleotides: TGTGCCAGCAGTTTGACGGCGGGGGAGTTTACAGATACGCAGTATTTT. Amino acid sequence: CASSLTAGEFTDTQYF.